These T cell receptor beta chains were read from a single sample in a study of shared clonotypes between healthy human individuals. Method: immunoSEQ multiplex PCR; TCRdb's copy keeps in-frame clones and lacks some. The data show millions of clones, approximately 94% seen once. The sample taken for sequencing was naive CD8+ T cells from PBMCs. These TCRs come from a man between 18 and 35 years old in good health. Some clones in this sample may be carry-over from other donors' samples. Both conserved end residues are part of each CDR3. Fields, in order: V gene, clone size, D gene, CDR3 length, J gene, CDR3 DNA, CDR3 protein. D genes are given only for firm matches. Size values are once, few and many counts, or a class for expanded clones, and some rows have none.

v_gene: TRBV29-1
abundance: NA
d_gene: TRBD1
len: 16
j_gene: TRBJ2-1
CDR3nt: TGCAGCGTTGAAGTTACCGGGACAGGGGCCTACAATGAGCAGTTCTTC
CDR3aa: CSVEVTGTGAYNEQFF

v_gene: TRBV27
abundance: NA
d_gene: TRBD2
len: 16
j_gene: TRBJ2-1
CDR3nt: TGTGCCAGCAGTCCCCTAGCGGGGGTATCCTACAATGAGCAGTTCTTC
CDR3aa: CASSPLAGVSYNEQFF

v_gene: TRBV5-1
abundance: NA
d_gene: TRBD2
len: 16
j_gene: TRBJ2-1
CDR3nt: TGCGCCAGCAGCCTGGGGACTAGCGGGACCTACAATGAGCAGTTCTTC
CDR3aa: CASSLGTSGTYNEQFF

v_gene: TRBV15
abundance: NA
d_gene: NA
len: 15
j_gene: TRBJ2-7
CDR3nt: TGTGCCACCACCGATCGAGCAGGGAGCTCCTACGAGCAGTACTTC
CDR3aa: CATTDRAGSSYEQYF

v_gene: TRBV11-2
abundance: NA
d_gene: NA
len: 14
j_gene: TRBJ2-7
CDR3nt: TGTGCCAGCAGCTTAGCGGGGGCAGGCTACGAGCAGTACTTC
CDR3aa: CASSLAGAGYEQYF

v_gene: TRBV28
abundance: few
d_gene: NA
len: 14
j_gene: TRBJ2-7
CDR3nt: TGTGCCAGCAGTTTTCGAGGGGGGGACTACGAGCAGTACTTC
CDR3aa: CASSFRGGDYEQYF

v_gene: TRBV27
abundance: NA
d_gene: TRBD1
len: 14
j_gene: TRBJ2-1
CDR3nt: TGTGCCAGCAGTTCGACAGGGGCTCTCAATGAGCAGTTCTTC
CDR3aa: CASSSTGALNEQFF

v_gene: TRBV5-1
abundance: NA
d_gene: NA
len: 13
j_gene: TRBJ2-2
CDR3nt: TGCGCCAGCAGCTTCGATTACACCGGGGAGCTGTTTTTT
CDR3aa: CASSFDYTGELFF

v_gene: TRBV30
abundance: NA
d_gene: NA
len: 13
j_gene: TRBJ1-5
CDR3nt: TGTGCCTGGAGTGAGGCAGGGCATCAGCCCCAGCATTTT
CDR3aa: CAWSEAGHQPQHF

v_gene: TRBV15
abundance: NA
d_gene: NA
len: 15
j_gene: TRBJ1-5
CDR3nt: TGTGCCACCAGCAGACTGGGGGACGCGGGTCAGCCTCAGCATTTT
CDR3aa: CATSRLGDAGQPQHF

v_gene: TRBV7-8
abundance: once
d_gene: NA
len: 16
j_gene: TRBJ2-7
CDR3nt: TGTGCCAGCAGCTTAGCGGGCGCCCTACGTTCCTACGAGCAGTACTTC
CDR3aa: CASSLAGALRSYEQYF

v_gene: TRBV6-5
abundance: NA
d_gene: NA
len: 13
j_gene: TRBJ1-1
CDR3nt: TGTGCCACCCAGATCCTTTCGAACACTGAAGCTTTCTTT
CDR3aa: CATQILSNTEAFF

v_gene: TRBV28
abundance: few
d_gene: NA
len: 14
j_gene: TRBJ1-5
CDR3nt: TGTGCCAGCAGCCCCGGGGGCGACAATCAGCCCCAGCATTTT
CDR3aa: CASSPGGDNQPQHF

v_gene: TRBV7-9
abundance: NA
d_gene: NA
len: 15
j_gene: TRBJ1-4
CDR3nt: TGTGCCAGCAGCCCGACGGGGGAAGCTAATGAAAAACTGTTTTTT
CDR3aa: CASSPTGEANEKLFF

v_gene: TRBV7-9
abundance: NA
d_gene: TRBD1
len: 15
j_gene: TRBJ2-7
CDR3nt: TGTGCCAGCAGCTCTCAGGGGACAGACAAATACGAGCAGTACTTC
CDR3aa: CASSSQGTDKYEQYF

v_gene: TRBV4-1
abundance: once
d_gene: TRBD1
len: 16
j_gene: TRBJ1-2
CDR3nt: TGCGCCAGCAGCCTTCGGGACAGGGGGCTACGCTATGGCTACACCTTC
CDR3aa: CASSLRDRGLRYGYTF

v_gene: TRBV11-2
abundance: NA
d_gene: NA
len: 17
j_gene: TRBJ1-2
CDR3nt: TGTGCCAGCAGCTTAGACTCTTCCAGGGCTCATCACTATGGCTACACCTTC
CDR3aa: CASSLDSSRAHHYGYTF

v_gene: TRBV1
abundance: NA
d_gene: NA
len: 17
j_gene: TRBJ1-1
CDR3nt: TGCACCAGCAGCCAAGATTATGGGGAACAGGGGATTCCTGAAGCTTTCTTT
CDR3aa: CTSSQDYGEQGIPEAFF

v_gene: TRBV18
abundance: NA
d_gene: NA
len: 14
j_gene: TRBJ2-2
CDR3nt: TGTGCCAGCGTGGGACCGCCGAACACCGGGGAGCTGTTTTTT
CDR3aa: CASVGPPNTGELFF

v_gene: TRBV13
abundance: NA
d_gene: TRBD2
len: 16
j_gene: TRBJ2-3
CDR3nt: TGTGCCAGCAGCCACCGACTAGCGCTTAGCACAGATACGCAGTATTTT
CDR3aa: CASSHRLALSTDTQYF

v_gene: TRBV27
abundance: NA
d_gene: NA
len: 14
j_gene: TRBJ2-1
CDR3nt: TGTGCCAGCAGTACTGCGTCCCCCTACAATGAGCAGTTCTTC
CDR3aa: CASSTASPYNEQFF

v_gene: TRBV4-1
abundance: NA
d_gene: TRBD2
len: 16
j_gene: TRBJ2-5
CDR3nt: TGCGCCAGCAGCCAAGCGGGACTAGCGATCGTAGAGACCCAGTACTTC
CDR3aa: CASSQAGLAIVETQYF

v_gene: TRBV6-5
abundance: NA
d_gene: TRBD1
len: 14
j_gene: TRBJ2-7
CDR3nt: TGTGCCAGCAGGAAGGGACAGAGACCCTACGAGCAGTACTTC
CDR3aa: CASRKGQRPYEQYF

v_gene: TRBV30
abundance: NA
d_gene: NA
len: 12
j_gene: TRBJ1-2
CDR3nt: TGTGCCTGGAGTGGCCTTTACTATGGCTACACCTTC
CDR3aa: CAWSGLYYGYTF

v_gene: TRBV4-1
abundance: NA
d_gene: NA
len: 13
j_gene: TRBJ1-1
CDR3nt: TGCGCCAGCAGCCACGGGCCGAACACTGAAGCTTTCTTT
CDR3aa: CASSHGPNTEAFF

v_gene: TRBV27
abundance: NA
d_gene: TRBD1
len: 16
j_gene: TRBJ1-1
CDR3nt: TGTGCCAGCAGTTCCCCCCTGGGGACAGGGAACACTGAAGCTTTCTTT
CDR3aa: CASSSPLGTGNTEAFF

v_gene: TRBV28
abundance: NA
d_gene: NA
len: 11
j_gene: TRBJ1-3
CDR3nt: TGTGCCAGCAGTTTTATGAACACCATATATTTT
CDR3aa: CASSFMNTIYF

v_gene: TRBV19
abundance: NA
d_gene: TRBD2
len: 13
j_gene: TRBJ2-1
CDR3nt: TGTGCCAGTAGTATAGACCTAGCGGATGAGCAGTTCTTC
CDR3aa: CASSIDLADEQFF

v_gene: TRBV15
abundance: NA
d_gene: TRBD2
len: 16
j_gene: TRBJ2-1
CDR3nt: TGTGCCACCAGCACCACCGCCGGGACTAGGGGGTATGAGCAGTTCTTC
CDR3aa: CATSTTAGTRGYEQFF

v_gene: TRBV7-3
abundance: NA
d_gene: NA
len: 16
j_gene: TRBJ2-2
CDR3nt: TGTGCCAGCAGCTTATTTCCAGGGGCCGGCACCGGGGAGCTGTTTTTT
CDR3aa: CASSLFPGAGTGELFF

v_gene: TRBV28
abundance: NA
d_gene: NA
len: 15
j_gene: TRBJ1-5
CDR3nt: TGTGCCAGCAGCTCCAAAACAGGGTTTTGGCAGCCCCAGCATTTT
CDR3aa: CASSSKTGFWQPQHF

v_gene: TRBV5-1
abundance: NA
d_gene: NA
len: 13
j_gene: TRBJ2-2
CDR3nt: TGCGCCAGCAGCCCCGTACGGGGAGGGGAGCTGTTTTTT
CDR3aa: CASSPVRGGELFF

v_gene: TRBV28
abundance: NA
d_gene: NA
len: 16
j_gene: TRBJ1-5
CDR3nt: TGTGCCAGCAGAACGCTCGACTGGGAGAGCAATCAGCCCCAGCATTTT
CDR3aa: CASRTLDWESNQPQHF

v_gene: TRBV19
abundance: NA
d_gene: TRBD1
len: 14
j_gene: TRBJ2-1
CDR3nt: TGTGCCAGGACAGGGAGAAGGGGCTACAATGAGCAGTTCTTC
CDR3aa: CARTGRRGYNEQFF

v_gene: TRBV2
abundance: NA
d_gene: TRBD1
len: 14
j_gene: TRBJ2-7
CDR3nt: TGTGCCAACCGAGCCGGGACAGGGACCTACGAGCAGTACTTC
CDR3aa: CANRAGTGTYEQYF

v_gene: TRBV27
abundance: NA
d_gene: TRBD2
len: 17
j_gene: TRBJ2-4
CDR3nt: TGTGCCAGCCGGGGGACTAGCACCGGGGTAGGCAAAAACATTCAGTACTTC
CDR3aa: CASRGTSTGVGKNIQYF

v_gene: TRBV5-5
abundance: NA
d_gene: NA
len: 14
j_gene: TRBJ1-1
CDR3nt: TGTGCCAGCAGCTTGTTACTATTATTAACTGAAGCTTTCTTT
CDR3aa: CASSLLLLLTEAFF

v_gene: TRBV6-6
abundance: NA
d_gene: TRBD1
len: 16
j_gene: TRBJ2-2
CDR3nt: TGTGCCAGCAGACCCAAGGGACAGGCAAACACCGGGGAGCTGTTTTTT
CDR3aa: CASRPKGQANTGELFF

v_gene: TRBV27
abundance: NA
d_gene: NA
len: 15
j_gene: TRBJ1-5
CDR3nt: TGTGCCAGCAGTTTATCGGCGCACGGGAATCAGCCCCAGCATTTT
CDR3aa: CASSLSAHGNQPQHF

v_gene: TRBV10-3
abundance: NA
d_gene: TRBD1
len: 16
j_gene: TRBJ1-2
CDR3nt: TGTGCCATCAGCGCCTCCCAAGGGGGACAGGCCTATGGCTACACCTTC
CDR3aa: CAISASQGGQAYGYTF

v_gene: TRBV5-4
abundance: NA
d_gene: NA
len: 16
j_gene: TRBJ2-7
CDR3nt: TGTGCCAGCAGGCCTACTCCTGGGACCGCTCATTACGAGCAGTACTTC
CDR3aa: CASRPTPGTAHYEQYF

v_gene: TRBV19
abundance: NA
d_gene: NA
len: 8
j_gene: TRBJ2-1
CDR3nt: TGTGCCAAGGATGAGCAGTTCTTC
CDR3aa: CAKDEQFF

v_gene: TRBV6-1
abundance: NA
d_gene: NA
len: 14
j_gene: TRBJ2-2
CDR3nt: TGTGCCAGCAGTGAACGTAGCGGTACCGGGGAGCTGTTTTTT
CDR3aa: CASSERSGTGELFF

v_gene: TRBV19
abundance: NA
d_gene: NA
len: 15
j_gene: TRBJ1-2
CDR3nt: TGTGCCAGTAGTATCACCGCGGGGGGCAACTATGGCTACACCTTC
CDR3aa: CASSITAGGNYGYTF

v_gene: TRBV4-3
abundance: NA
d_gene: NA
len: 15
j_gene: TRBJ2-3
CDR3nt: TGCGCCAGCAGCCAAGATTTCCGCCCGACAGATACGCAGTATTTT
CDR3aa: CASSQDFRPTDTQYF